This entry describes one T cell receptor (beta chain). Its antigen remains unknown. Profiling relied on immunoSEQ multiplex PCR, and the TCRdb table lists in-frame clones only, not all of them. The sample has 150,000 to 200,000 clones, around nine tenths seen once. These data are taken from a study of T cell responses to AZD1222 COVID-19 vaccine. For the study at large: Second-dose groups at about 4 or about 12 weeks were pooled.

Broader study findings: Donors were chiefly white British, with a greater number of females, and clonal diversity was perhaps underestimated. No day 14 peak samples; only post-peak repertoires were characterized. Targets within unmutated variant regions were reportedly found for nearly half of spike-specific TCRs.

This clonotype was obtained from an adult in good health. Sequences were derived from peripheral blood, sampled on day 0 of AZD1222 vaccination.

This CDR3 is CASLWDTNTEAFF. The DNA for the CDR3 is TGTGCCAGCCTATGGGACACCAACACTGAAGCTTTCTTT. The chain couples TRBV2 to TRBJ1-1; weak D call: TRBD1 (6 bases). V lost 8 bases to trimming and J lost 2 bases, with 12 bases between them. Germline-derived CDR1 and CDR2 are SNHLY and FYNNEI. The CDR3 covers 13 residues.